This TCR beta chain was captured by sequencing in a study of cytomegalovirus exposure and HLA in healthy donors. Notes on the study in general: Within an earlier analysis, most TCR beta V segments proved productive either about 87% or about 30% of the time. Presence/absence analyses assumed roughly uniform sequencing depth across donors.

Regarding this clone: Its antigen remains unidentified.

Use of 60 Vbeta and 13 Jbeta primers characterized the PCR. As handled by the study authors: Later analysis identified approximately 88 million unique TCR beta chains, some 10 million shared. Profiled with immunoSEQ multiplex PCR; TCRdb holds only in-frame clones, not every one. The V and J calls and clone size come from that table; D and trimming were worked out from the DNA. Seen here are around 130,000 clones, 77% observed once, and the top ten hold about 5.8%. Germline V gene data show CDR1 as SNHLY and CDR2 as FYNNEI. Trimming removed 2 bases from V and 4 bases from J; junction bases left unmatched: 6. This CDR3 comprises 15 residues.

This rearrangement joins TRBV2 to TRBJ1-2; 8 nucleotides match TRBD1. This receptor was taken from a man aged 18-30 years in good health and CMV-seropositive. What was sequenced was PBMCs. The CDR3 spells CASSEPTGASYGYTF. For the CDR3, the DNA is TGTGCCAGCAGTGAACCGACAGGGGCCTCCTATGGCTACACCTTC.